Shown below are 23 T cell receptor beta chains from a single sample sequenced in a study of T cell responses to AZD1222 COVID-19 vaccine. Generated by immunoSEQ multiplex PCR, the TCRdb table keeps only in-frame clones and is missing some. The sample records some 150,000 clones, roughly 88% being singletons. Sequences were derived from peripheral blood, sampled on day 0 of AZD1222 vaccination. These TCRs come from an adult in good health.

The CDR3 loop reads CASGRGWDTEAFF. CDR3 nucleotides: TGTGCCAGCGGGCGGGGATGGGACACTGAAGCTTTCTTT. V gene TRBV6-5 combines with J gene TRBJ1-1; no definite D call. V lost 8 bases, J lost 3 bases, and 13 bases lay in between. This CDR3 is built from 13 residues. The germline V gene encodes CDR1 MNHEY and CDR2 SVGAGI.

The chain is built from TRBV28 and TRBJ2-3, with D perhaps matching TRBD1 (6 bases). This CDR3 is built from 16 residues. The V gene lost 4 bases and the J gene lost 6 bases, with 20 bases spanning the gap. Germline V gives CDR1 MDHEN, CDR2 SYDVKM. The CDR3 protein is CASSSSQGTLWDTQYF. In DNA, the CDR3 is TGTGCCAGCAGTTCCAGTCAGGGGACCCTATGGGATACGCAGTATTTT.

The CDR3 loop reads CASSLGASSGNTIYF. The CDR3 DNA is TGCGCCAGCAGCTTGGGAGCCAGCTCTGGAAACACCATATATTTT. This chain joins TRBV5-1 and TRBJ1-3, with D unresolved. The germline CDR1 and CDR2 sequences are SGHRS and YFSETQ. V was clipped by 0 bases and J by 0 bases, with 7 bases between them. The CDR3 covers 15 residues.

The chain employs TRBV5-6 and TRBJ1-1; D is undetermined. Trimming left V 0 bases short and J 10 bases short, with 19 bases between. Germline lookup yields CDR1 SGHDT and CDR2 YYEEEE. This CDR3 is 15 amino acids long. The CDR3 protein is CASSLDLVSPLGAFF. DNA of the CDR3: TGTGCCAGCAGCTTGGATTTAGTTTCCCCTTTGGGAGCTTTCTTT. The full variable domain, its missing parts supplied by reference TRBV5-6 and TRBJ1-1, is DAGVTQSPTHLIKTRGQQVTLRCSPKSGHDTVSWYQQALGQGPQFIFQYYEEEERQRGNFPDRFSGHQFPNYSSELNVNALLLGDSALYLCASSLDLVSPLGAFFGQGTRLTVV.

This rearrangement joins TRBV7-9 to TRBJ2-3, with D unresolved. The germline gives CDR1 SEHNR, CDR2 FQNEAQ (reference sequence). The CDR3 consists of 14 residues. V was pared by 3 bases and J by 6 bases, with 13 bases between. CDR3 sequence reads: CASSFPSRIDTQYF. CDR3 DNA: TGTGCCAGCAGCTTCCCCTCCAGGATTGATACGCAGTATTTT. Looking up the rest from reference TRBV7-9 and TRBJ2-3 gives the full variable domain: DTGVSQNPRHKITKRGQNVTFRCDPISEHNRLYWYRQTLGQGPEFLTYFQNEAQLEKSRLLSDRFSAERPKGSFSTLEIQRTEQGDSAMYLCASSFPSRIDTQYFGPGTRLTVL.

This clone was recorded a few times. In DNA form, the CDR3 reads TGTGCCAGCAGACCGAGGCCTGCCGCCTACGAGCAGTACTTC. Translating gives CASRPRPAAYEQYF. This rearrangement joins TRBV6-6 to TRBJ2-7; D remains ambiguous. The germline gives CDR1 MNHNY, CDR2 SVGAGI (reference sequence). V was trimmed by 6 bases and J by 2 bases, leaving 14 bases between them. The CDR3 covers 14 residues.

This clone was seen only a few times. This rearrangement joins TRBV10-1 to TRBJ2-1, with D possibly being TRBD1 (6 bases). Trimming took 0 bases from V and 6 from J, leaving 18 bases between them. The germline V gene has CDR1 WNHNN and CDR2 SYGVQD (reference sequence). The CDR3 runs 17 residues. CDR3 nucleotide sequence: TGCGCCAGCAGTGAGTCGAGCGGCAGGGGCCCGACCAATGAGCAGTTCTTC. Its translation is CASSESSGRGPTNEQFF.

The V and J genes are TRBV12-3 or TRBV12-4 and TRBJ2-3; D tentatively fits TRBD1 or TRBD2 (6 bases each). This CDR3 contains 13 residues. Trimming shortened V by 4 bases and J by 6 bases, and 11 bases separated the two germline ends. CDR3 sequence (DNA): TGTGCCAGCAGTTATGGGGGGCCGGATACGCAGTATTTT. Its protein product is CASSYGGPDTQYF.

The CDR3 nucleotides read TGTGCCAGCAGCTTATATGCTTTCTCTGGAAACACCATATATTTT. Its protein product is CASSLYAFSGNTIYF. The chain couples TRBV7-2 to TRBJ1-3; no clear D gene. The CDR3 consists of 15 residues. Germline V gene data show CDR1 as SGHTA and CDR2 as FQGNSA. Trimming stripped 2 bases from V and 0 bases from J, with 8 bases between.

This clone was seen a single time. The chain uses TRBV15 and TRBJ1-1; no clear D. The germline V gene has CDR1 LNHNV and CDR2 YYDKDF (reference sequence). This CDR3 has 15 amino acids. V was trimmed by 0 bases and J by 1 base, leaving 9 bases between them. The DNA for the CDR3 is TGTGCCACCAGCAGAGATCGGCAGGCGAACACTGAAGCTTTCTTT. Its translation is CATSRDRQANTEAFF.

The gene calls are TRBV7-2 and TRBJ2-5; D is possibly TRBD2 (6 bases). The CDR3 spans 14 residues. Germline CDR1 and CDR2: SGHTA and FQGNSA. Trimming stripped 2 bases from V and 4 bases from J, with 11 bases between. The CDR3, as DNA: TGTGCCAGCAGCTTAACCATCGGGGGAGAGACCCAGTACTTC. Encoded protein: CASSLTIGGETQYF.

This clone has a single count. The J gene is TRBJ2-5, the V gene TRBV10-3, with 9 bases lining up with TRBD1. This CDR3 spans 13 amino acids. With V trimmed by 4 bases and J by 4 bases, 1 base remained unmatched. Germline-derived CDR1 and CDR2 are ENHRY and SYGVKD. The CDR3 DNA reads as TGTGCCATCAGTGGGGACAGGGCAGAGACCCAGTACTTC. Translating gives CAISGDRAETQYF.

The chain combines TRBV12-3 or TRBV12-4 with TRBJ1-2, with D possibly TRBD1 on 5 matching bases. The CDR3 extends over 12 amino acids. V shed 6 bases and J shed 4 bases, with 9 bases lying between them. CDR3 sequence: CASSPTAYGYTF. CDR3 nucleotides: TGTGCCAGCAGCCCGACAGCCTATGGCTACACCTTC.

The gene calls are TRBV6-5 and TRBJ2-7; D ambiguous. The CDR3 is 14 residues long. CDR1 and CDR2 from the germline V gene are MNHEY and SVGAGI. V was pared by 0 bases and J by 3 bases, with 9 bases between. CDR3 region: CASSYSVSFYEQYF. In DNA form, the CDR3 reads TGTGCCAGCAGTTACTCAGTCAGTTTCTACGAGCAGTACTTC.

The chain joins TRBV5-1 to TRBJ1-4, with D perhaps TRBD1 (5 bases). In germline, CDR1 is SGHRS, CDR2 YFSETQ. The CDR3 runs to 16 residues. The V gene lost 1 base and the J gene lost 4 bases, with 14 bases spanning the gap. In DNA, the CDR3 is TGCGCCAGCAGCTTGAGGTCCAAAGGGGTTAATGAAAAACTGTTTTTT. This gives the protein CASSLRSKGVNEKLFF.

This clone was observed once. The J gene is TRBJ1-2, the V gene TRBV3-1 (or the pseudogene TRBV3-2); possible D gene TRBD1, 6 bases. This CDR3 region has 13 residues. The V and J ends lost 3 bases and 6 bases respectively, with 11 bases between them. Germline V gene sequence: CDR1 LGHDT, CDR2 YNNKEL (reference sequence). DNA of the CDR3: TGTGCCAGCAGCCATAGGGGGAGGGATGGCTACACCTTC. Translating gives CASSHRGRDGYTF.

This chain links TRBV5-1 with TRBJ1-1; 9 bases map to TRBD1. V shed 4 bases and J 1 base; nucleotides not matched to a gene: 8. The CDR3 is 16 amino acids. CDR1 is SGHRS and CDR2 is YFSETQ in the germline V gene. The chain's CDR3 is CASSPGQGTRNTEAFF. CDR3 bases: TGCGCCAGCAGCCCCGGACAGGGGACCCGGAACACTGAAGCTTTCTTT.

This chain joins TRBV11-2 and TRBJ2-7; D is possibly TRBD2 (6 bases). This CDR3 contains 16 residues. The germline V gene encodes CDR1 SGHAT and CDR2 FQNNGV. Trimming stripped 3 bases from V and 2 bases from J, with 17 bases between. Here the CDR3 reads CASSLTIAADAYEQYF. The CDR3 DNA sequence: TGTGCCAGCAGCTTGACCATAGCGGCTGATGCCTACGAGCAGTACTTC.

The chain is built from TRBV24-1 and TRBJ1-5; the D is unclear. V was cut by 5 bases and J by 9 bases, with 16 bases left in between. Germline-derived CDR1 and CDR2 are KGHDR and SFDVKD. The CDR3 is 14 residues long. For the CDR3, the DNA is TGTGCCACCAGTGGTCCTGACGCCCTCGGGCCCCAGCATTTT. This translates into CATSGPDALGPQHF.

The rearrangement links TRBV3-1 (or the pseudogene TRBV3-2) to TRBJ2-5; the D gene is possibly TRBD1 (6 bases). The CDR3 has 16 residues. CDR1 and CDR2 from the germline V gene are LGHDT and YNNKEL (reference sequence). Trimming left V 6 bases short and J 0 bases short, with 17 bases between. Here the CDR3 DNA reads TGTGCCAGCAGTGACAGGAGCCAGCGGTACCAAGAGACCCAGTACTTC. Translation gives CASSDRSQRYQETQYF.

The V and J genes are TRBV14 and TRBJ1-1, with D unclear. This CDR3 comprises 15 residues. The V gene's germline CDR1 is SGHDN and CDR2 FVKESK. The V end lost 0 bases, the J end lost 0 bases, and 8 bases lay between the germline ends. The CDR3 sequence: CASSQETGMNTEAFF. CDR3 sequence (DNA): TGTGCCAGCAGCCAAGAAACGGGGATGAACACTGAAGCTTTCTTT.

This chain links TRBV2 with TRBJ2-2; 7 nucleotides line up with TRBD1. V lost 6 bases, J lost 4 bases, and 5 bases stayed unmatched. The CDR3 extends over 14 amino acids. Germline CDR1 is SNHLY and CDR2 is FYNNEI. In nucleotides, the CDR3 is TGTGCCAGCAGGCTAAGGACAGGCACCGGGGAGCTGTTTTTT. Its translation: CASRLRTGTGELFF.

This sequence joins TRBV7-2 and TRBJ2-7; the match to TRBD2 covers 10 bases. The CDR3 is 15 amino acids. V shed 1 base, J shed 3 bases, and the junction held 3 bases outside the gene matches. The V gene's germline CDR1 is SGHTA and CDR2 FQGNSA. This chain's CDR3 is CASSLGASGSYEQYF. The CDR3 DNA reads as TGTGCCAGCAGCTTAGGGGCTAGCGGGAGCTACGAGCAGTACTTC.